Each of the 5 T cell receptor beta chains below was sequenced from the same sample in a study of T and B cells in COVID-19 patients (dated by TCRdb to about 2020). Sequenced on an Illumina MiSeq. Multiplex PCR with BIOMED2 TRB-A/B primer pools was used to amplify TRB rearrangements. TCRdb handled the public reads itself, with Q25 trimming in fastp and clone calling in MiXCR, and kept productive beta chains. Rows are unified per CDR3 protein, each entry keeping the most common DNA and genes. Recorded for this sample are roughly 13,000 distinct CDR3 sequences; roughly 28% of them occurred a single time. Approximately 7% of the sample goes to the ten largest clones. TRB repertoires were amplified from roughly 230-500 ng of genomic DNA extracted from blood. Sequenced input: blood. The receptors shown here come from a human donor who had recovered from COVID-19.

This clonotype occurred many times. This rearrangement joins TRBV19 to TRBJ1-5; D is unclear. Germline V lookup: CDR1 LNHDA, CDR2 SQIVND (reference sequence). The V and J ends lost 3 bases and 3 bases respectively, with 12 bases between them. The CDR3 totals 15 residues. CDR3 in DNA: TGTGCCAGTAGTATTCCGTCCAATATCAATCAGCCCCAGCATTTT. Translated, it gives CASSIPSNINQPQHF.

By sample fraction, this clonotype is medium-sized. The gene calls are TRBV15 and TRBJ2-5; a possible D gene is TRBD2 (6 bases). CDR1 is LNHNV and CDR2 is YYDKDF in the germline V gene (reference sequence). The CDR3 has 14 amino acids. Trimming left V 3 bases short and J 2 bases short, with 10 bases between. CDR3 nucleotides: TGTGCCACCAGCAGTACAGCGGGTCAAGAGACCCAGTACTTC. Protein product: CATSSTAGQETQYF.

This clonotype was recorded at least ten times. CDR3 amino acids: CASSLGPLAGTDTQYF. In DNA form, the CDR3 reads TGTGCCAGCAGCTTGGGCCCCCTGGCGGGGACAGATACGCAGTATTTT. The genes are TRBV7-6 and TRBJ2-3; a weak D match, TRBD2 (6 bases). Trimming left V 3 bases short and J 3 bases short, with 16 bases between. Germline values: CDR1 SGHVS, CDR2 FNYEAQ. The CDR3 spans 16 residues.

This clonotype is classed as medium-sized. The J gene is TRBJ2-4, the V gene TRBV29-1; D gene uncertain. The CDR3 spans 12 residues. V was trimmed by 4 bases and J by 8 bases, leaving 12 bases between them. Germline CDR1 is SQVTM and CDR2 is ANQGSEA. CDR3 sequence reads: CSVVVSRDIQYF. The DNA for the CDR3 is TGCAGCGTTGTTGTATCACGGGACATTCAGTACTTC.

Sample share makes this clonotype medium-sized. The gene calls are TRBV30 and TRBJ1-6; D remains unclear. V was shortened by 4 bases and J by 7 bases, with 8 bases between the two germline ends. The CDR3 has 12 amino acids. The germline gives CDR1 GTSNPN, CDR2 SVGIG (reference sequence). The CDR3 spells CAWKGRNSPLHF. The CDR3 DNA reads TGTGCCTGGAAAGGCAGAAATTCACCCCTCCACTTT.